Below are 5 T cell receptor beta chains sequenced from a single sample in a study of blood T cell repertoires in COVID-19 (dated by TCRdb to 2018 to 2021). The library was prepared using the immunoSEQ multiplex PCR assay. This is the immuneACCESS table as TCRdb keeps it, with only in-frame sequences that have V and J called. A part of the clones is gone; compared with another copy, unresolved V genes explain less than half, and the rest is unexplained. Present in this sample are approximately 140,000 clones, roughly 84% of which were seen just once. Around 5.4% of the sample rests with the top ten. The sequenced sample was PBMCs or T cells enriched from blood (not recorded which). The source is a woman in her forties or fifties who had been exposed to COVID-19.

This clone was recorded only once. V and J are TRBV12-5 and TRBJ1-4; 8 nucleotides align to TRBD1. V was pared by 6 bases and J by 8 bases, with 11 bases of the junction left unmatched. The CDR3 contains 15 residues. In germline, CDR1 is LGHNT, CDR2 FRNRAP. CDR3 in amino acids: CASGFQGAGLEKLFF. The CDR3 nucleotides are TGTGCTAGTGGCTTTCAGGGGGCAGGACTGGAAAAACTGTTTTTT.

The J gene is TRBJ1-1, the V gene TRBV7-8; 7 bases agree with TRBD1. CDR3 length equals 15 residues. V was pared by 0 bases and J by 0 bases, with 1 base of the junction left unmatched. The germline V gene has CDR1 SGHVS and CDR2 FQNEAQ. The CDR3 DNA sequence: TGTGCCAGCAGCTTAGCCGGGACAGTGAACACTGAAGCTTTCTTT. This encodes CASSLAGTVNTEAFF.

The V gene is TRBV7-2, the J gene TRBJ2-5; 11 positions agree with TRBD2. The V gene end was trimmed by 4 bases and the J gene end by 5 bases; junction bases not matched to a gene: 3. This CDR3 is built from 14 residues. The germline V gene has CDR1 SGHTA and CDR2 FQGNSA. The CDR3 DNA reads as TGTGCCAGCAGCTCGAGGACTAGCGGGGAGACCCAGTACTTC. Protein: CASSSRTSGETQYF. Looking up the rest from reference TRBV7-2 and TRBJ2-5 gives the full variable domain: GAGVSQSPSNKVTEKGKDVELRCDPISGHTALYWYRQSLGQGLEFLIYFQGNSAPDKSGLPSDRFSAERTGGSVSTLTIQRTQQEDSAVYLCASSSRTSGETQYFGPGTRLLVL.

The chain has TRBV18 and TRBJ1-2; TRBD1 matches 9 bases. The CDR3 has 13 amino acids. With 3 bases clipped from V and 8 bases from J, the junction kept 4 bases outside the gene matches. The germline V gene has CDR1 KGHSH and CDR2 LQKENI. The CDR3 DNA reads TGTGCCAGCTCACCTCGACAGGGGGACGGCTACACCTTC. Translated: CASSPRQGDGYTF.

The chain couples TRBV3-1 (or the pseudogene TRBV3-2) to TRBJ1-2; D not certain. The CDR3 covers 12 residues. Between the trimmed V and J ends, which lost 5 bases and 2 bases, there was a span of 6 bases. Germline V lookup: CDR1 LGHDT, CDR2 YNNKEL (reference sequence). CDR3 DNA: TGTGCCAGCAGCGGGCCCAACTATGGCTACACCTTC. It codes for CASSGPNYGYTF.